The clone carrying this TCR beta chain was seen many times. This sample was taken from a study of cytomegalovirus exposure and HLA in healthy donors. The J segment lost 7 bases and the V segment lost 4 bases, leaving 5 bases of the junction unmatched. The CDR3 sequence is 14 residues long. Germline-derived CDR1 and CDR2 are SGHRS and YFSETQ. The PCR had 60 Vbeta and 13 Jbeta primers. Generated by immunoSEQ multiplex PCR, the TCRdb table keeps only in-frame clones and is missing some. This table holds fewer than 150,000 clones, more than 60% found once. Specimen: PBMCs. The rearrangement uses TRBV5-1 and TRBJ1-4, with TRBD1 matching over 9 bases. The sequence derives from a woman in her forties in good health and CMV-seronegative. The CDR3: CASSGMTGGEKLFF. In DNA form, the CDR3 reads TGCGCCAGCAGCGGAATGACAGGGGGTGAAAAACTGTTTTTT.